This T cell receptor beta chain was recorded in a study of response to subunit inactivated influenza vaccine. The length of the CDR3 is 13 residues. V was trimmed by 0 bases and J by 5 bases, leaving 7 bases between them. CDR1 is LGHNA and CDR2 is YSLEER in the germline V gene. Study-wide findings and caveats: Each seasonal influenza vaccination recruits few new T cells, the authors suggested.

TCRdb called the RT-PCR reads again in MiXCR, with one record for every CDR3 protein. The table includes 450,000 to 500,000 distinct CDR3 sequences, approximately 11% detected once. This clonotype was seen repeatedly, ten times or more. Its antigen is unidentified. This chain joins TRBV4-3 and TRBJ1-1; D is ambiguous. The clonotype originates from a man aged 45-65 years who received an inactivated influenza vaccine. This sample comprised PBMCs from blood, obtained 45 days after vaccination. CDR3: CASSQDLRTEAFF. As DNA, the CDR3 is TGCGCCAGCAGCCAAGATCTCAGAACTGAAGCTTTCTTT.